This TCR beta chain originates from a study of T-cell memory formation after mild COVID-19. As for the study in general: TCR clusters were mostly confined to one donor each.

TCRdb redid the calling of the 5' RACE reads with MiXCR, one entry per CDR3 protein. Among 250,000 or so distinct CDR3 sequences listed, over 15% were seen once. For this clonotype: What it recognizes is unknown.

Regarding the study as a whole: The study found balanced CD4/CD8 in clones contracting day 15 to 85 and a CD4+ lean in later expanders. Pre-infection memory harbored some responding clones, suggesting cross-reactive memory joined.

The receptor comes from a man aged 18 to 29 who had mild COVID-19 (a few samples of this study predate the infection). Cell type and time point are not known. The source material was PBMCs or a T cell subset sorted from them (not recorded which).

The CDR3 region has the DNA TGTGCCAGCTCACAAGACAGGGGGCTAGGCTATGGCTACACCTTC. It translates to CASSQDRGLGYGYTF. The chain links TRBV18 to TRBJ1-2; 10 nucleotides agree with TRBD1. Per the germline V gene, CDR1 is KGHSH and CDR2 is LQKENI. V gave up 4 bases and J gave up 4 bases; unmatched junction bases: 6. The CDR3 has 15 residues.